The clone carrying this T cell receptor beta chain was seen more than once but under ten times. The antigen remains undetermined. The Oncomine TCR Beta short-read assay sequenced DNA from cultured CD4+ T cells. TCRdb reprocessed the PCR reads with MiXCR, giving one entry per CDR3 protein. The data hold 15,000 to 20,000 distinct CDR3 sequences, with approximately 55% observed a single time. The data were obtained in a study of vaccination and CD4 T cells after COVID-19. In the study overall: Control cultures were given a CEFX pool, an HIV-1 Nef pool, or no peptide. General study findings and limits: Spike mono-reactivity marked 304 of 307 vaccine-specific clones in convalescent patients.

Germline loops: CDR1 SGDLS, CDR2 YYNGEE. V lost 2 bases to trimming and J lost 3 bases, with 8 bases between them. The CDR3 length is 13 residues. Indicated treatment: roughly 10-day PBMC culture with coronavirus spike peptide pools or control peptides (ViraFEST assay). The chain couples TRBV9 to TRBJ1-1; the D is unclear. Sequenced material: CD4+ T cells from blood, cultured in vitro. This receptor was identified in a human donor who had recovered from COVID-19. CDR3 protein: CASSVNTYTEAFF. The CDR3 coding sequence is TGTGCCAGCAGCGTGAACACCTACACTGAAGCTTTCTTT.